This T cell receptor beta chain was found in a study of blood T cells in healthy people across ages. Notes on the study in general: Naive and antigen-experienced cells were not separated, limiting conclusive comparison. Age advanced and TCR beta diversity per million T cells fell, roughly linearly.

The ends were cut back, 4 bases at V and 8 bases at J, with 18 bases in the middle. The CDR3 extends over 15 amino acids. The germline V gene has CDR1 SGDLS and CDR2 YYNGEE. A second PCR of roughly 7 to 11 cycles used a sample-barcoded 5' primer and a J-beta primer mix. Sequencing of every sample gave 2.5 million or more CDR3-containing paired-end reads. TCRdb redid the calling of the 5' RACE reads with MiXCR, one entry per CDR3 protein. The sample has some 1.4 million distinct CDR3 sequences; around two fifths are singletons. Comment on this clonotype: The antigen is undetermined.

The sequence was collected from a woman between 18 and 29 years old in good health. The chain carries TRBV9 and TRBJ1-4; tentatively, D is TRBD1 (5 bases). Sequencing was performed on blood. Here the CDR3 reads CASSPEGGRGEKLFF. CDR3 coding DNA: TGTGCCAGCAGCCCAGAGGGAGGCCGGGGCGAAAAACTGTTTTTT. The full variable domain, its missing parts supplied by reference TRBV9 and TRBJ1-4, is DSGVTQTPKHLITATGQRVTLRCSPRSGDLSVYWYQQSLDQGLQFLIQYYNGEERAKGNILERFSAQQFPDLHSELNLSSLELGDSALYFCASSPEGGRGEKLFFGSGTQLSVL.